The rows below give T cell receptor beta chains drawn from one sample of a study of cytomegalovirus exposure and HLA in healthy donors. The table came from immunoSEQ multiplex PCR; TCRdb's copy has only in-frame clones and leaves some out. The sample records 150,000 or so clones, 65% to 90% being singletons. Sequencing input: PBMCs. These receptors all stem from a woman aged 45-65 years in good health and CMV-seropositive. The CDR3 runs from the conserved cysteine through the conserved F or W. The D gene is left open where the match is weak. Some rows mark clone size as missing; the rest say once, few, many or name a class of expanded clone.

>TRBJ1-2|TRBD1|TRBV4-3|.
CASSLQGAEGYTF
TGCGCCAGCAGCTTACAGGGGGCTGAGGGCTACACCTTC
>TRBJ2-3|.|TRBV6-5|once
CASSSTGLTDTQYF
TGTGCCAGCAGTTCTACAGGGTTAACAGATACGCAGTATTTT
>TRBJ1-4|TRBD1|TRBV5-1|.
CASRWRGTGSEKLFF
TGCGCCAGCAGATGGAGGGGGACAGGGAGCGAAAAACTGTTTTTT
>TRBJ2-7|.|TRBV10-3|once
CAISEGQIYEQYF
TGTGCCATCAGTGAGGGACAGATCTACGAGCAGTACTTC
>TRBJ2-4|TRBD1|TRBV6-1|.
CASSGWTGADIQYF
TGTGCCAGCAGTGGATGGACAGGGGCTGACATTCAGTACTTC
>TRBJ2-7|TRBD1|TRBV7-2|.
CASERTGGAYEQYF
TGTGCCAGCGAAAGGACAGGGGGTGCCTACGAGCAGTACTTC
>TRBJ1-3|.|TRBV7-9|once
CASSPPAGNTIYF
TGTGCCAGCAGCCCCCCGGCTGGAAACACCATATATTTT
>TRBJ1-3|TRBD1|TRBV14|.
CASSQVGTGPGNTIYF
TGTGCCAGCAGCCAGGTCGGGACAGGCCCTGGAAACACCATATATTTT
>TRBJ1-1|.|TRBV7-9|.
CASSPSLRGNTEAFF
TGTGCCAGCAGCCCTAGCCTACGGGGGAACACTGAAGCTTTCTTT
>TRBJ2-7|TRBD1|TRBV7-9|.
CASSSIRGPYEQYF
TGTGCCAGCAGCTCCATCAGGGGGCCCTACGAGCAGTACTTC
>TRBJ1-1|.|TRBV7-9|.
CASSLGGATEKAFF
TGTGCCAGCAGCTTAGGCGGGGCCACGGAGAAAGCTTTCTTT
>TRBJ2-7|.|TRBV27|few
CASSPTFTGLEQYF
TGTGCCAGCAGCCCAACGTTCACAGGGCTCGAGCAGTACTTC
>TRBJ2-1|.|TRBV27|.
CASSLGQIDEQFF
TGTGCCAGCAGTTTAGGACAGATCGATGAGCAGTTCTTC
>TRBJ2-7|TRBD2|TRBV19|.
CASSIAGGSYEQYF
TGTGCCAGTAGTATAGCGGGGGGATCCTACGAGCAGTACTTC
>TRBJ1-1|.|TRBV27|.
CASSLGPNTEAFF
TGTGCCAGCAGTTTGGGGCCGAACACTGAAGCTTTCTTT
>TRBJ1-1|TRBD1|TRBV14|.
CASRPTGTLNTEAFF
TGTGCCAGCAGACCGACAGGGACCCTGAACACTGAAGCTTTCTTT
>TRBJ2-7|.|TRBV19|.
CASSQIRGRNYEQYF
TGTGCCAGTAGCCAAATCAGGGGTAGGAACTACGAGCAGTACTTC
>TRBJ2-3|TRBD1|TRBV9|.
CASSVSRGQPDTQYF
TGTGCCAGCAGCGTTAGCAGGGGGCAACCGGATACGCAGTATTTT
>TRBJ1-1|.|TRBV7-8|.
CASSLAGGAGLSPLF
TGTGCCAGCAGCTTAGCGGGAGGCGCCGGCCTCTCGCCACTCTTT
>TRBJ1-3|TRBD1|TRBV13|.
CASSQGGPGNTIYF
TGTGCCAGCAGTCAGGGGGGACCTGGAAACACCATATATTTT
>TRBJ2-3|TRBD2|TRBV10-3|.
CAITSGSTDTQYF
TGTGCCATAACTAGCGGCTCCACAGATACGCAGTATTTT
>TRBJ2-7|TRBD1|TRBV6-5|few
CASSVDRTTYEQYF
TGTGCCAGCAGTGTGGACAGGACGACGTACGAGCAGTACTTC
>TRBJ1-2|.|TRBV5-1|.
CASRAAGGGYGYTF
TGCGCCAGCAGGGCCGCGGGAGGGGGATATGGCTACACCTTC
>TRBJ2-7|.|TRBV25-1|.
CASSAPTGLSAEQYF
TGTGCCAGCAGTGCGCCTACAGGGCTCTCGGCCGAGCAGTACTTC
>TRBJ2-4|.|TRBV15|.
CATSREGTQGGAKNIQYF
TGTGCCACCAGCAGAGAAGGGACCCAGGGGGGAGCCAAAAACATTCAGTACTTC
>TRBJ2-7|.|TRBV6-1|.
CASSEWQALSYEQYF
TGTGCCAGCAGTGAATGGCAGGCACTCTCCTACGAGCAGTACTTC
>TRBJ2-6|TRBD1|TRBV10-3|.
CAISEPTGDSGANVLTF
TGTGCCATCAGTGAGCCCACAGGGGACTCTGGGGCCAACGTCCTGACTTTC
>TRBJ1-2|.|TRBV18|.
CASSPPGGVRYGYTF
TGTGCCAGCTCACCCCCTGGGGGGGTCCGGTATGGCTACACCTTC
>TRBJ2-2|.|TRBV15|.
CATSNLKNINTGELFF
TGTGCCACCAGCAACCTTAAAAACATTAACACCGGGGAGCTGTTTTTT
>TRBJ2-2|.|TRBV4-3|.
CASSQEVRGTGELFF
TGCGCCAGCAGCCAAGAGGTCAGGGGCACCGGGGAGCTGTTTTTT
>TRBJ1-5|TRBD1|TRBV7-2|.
CASSQGQGGNQPQHF
TGTGCCAGCAGCCAGGGACAGGGGGGCAATCAGCCCCAGCATTTT
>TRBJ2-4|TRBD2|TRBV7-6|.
CASSLSGGRDIQYF
TGTGCCAGCAGCTTAAGCGGGGGGAGGGACATTCAGTACTTC
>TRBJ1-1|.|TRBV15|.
CATSRVRGTEAFF
TGTGCCACCAGCAGAGTTAGGGGGACAGAAGCTTTCTTT
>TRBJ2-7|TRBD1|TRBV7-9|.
CASSNHLRTGGGYEQYF
TGTGCCAGCAGCAACCACCTAAGGACAGGGGGAGGGTACGAGCAGTACTTC
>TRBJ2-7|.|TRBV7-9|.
CSSSSDGGYEQYF
TGTTCCAGCAGCTCCGACGGGGGCTACGAGCAGTACTTC
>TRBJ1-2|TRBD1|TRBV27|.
CASSFTEGQEYGYTF
TGTGCCAGCAGTTTCACCGAGGGACAGGAATACGGCTACACCTTC
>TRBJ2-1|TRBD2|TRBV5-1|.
CASSSEGLARRNEQFF
TGCGCCAGCAGCTCGGAGGGACTAGCGAGACGAAATGAGCAGTTCTTC
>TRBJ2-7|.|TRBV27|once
CASSLRRASSYEQYF
TGTGCCAGCAGTTTAAGGCGGGCCTCCTCCTACGAGCAGTACTTC
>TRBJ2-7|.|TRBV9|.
CASSVGSGAPYEQYF
TGTGCCAGCAGCGTAGGGTCGGGAGCCCCCTACGAGCAGTACTTC
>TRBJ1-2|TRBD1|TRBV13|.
CASSFGQGYYGYTF
TGTGCCAGCAGTTTCGGACAGGGGTACTATGGCTACACCTTC
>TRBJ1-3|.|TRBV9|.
CASSVDGSSGNTIYF
TGTGCCAGCAGCGTAGATGGGAGCTCTGGAAACACCATATATTTT
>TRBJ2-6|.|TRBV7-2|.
CASSLARVSSGANVLTF
TGTGCCAGCAGCTTAGCGCGGGTTAGCTCTGGGGCCAACGTCCTGACTTTC
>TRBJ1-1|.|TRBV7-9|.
CASSRGFEAFF
TGTGCCAGCAGCCGGGGGTTCGAAGCTTTCTTT
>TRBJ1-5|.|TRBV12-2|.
CASRLDGGGAGGDLSNQPQHF
TGTGCAAGTCGCTTAGATGGTGGAGGGGCAGGGGGTGATCTTAGCAATCAGCCCCAGCATTTT
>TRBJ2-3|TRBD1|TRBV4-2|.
CASSQEGTGAFTDTQYF
TGTGCCAGCAGCCAGGAGGGGACAGGGGCTTTCACAGATACGCAGTATTTT
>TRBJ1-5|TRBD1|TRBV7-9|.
CASSRTGTIGNQPQHF
TGTGCCAGCAGCCGGACAGGGACTATAGGCAATCAGCCCCAGCATTTT
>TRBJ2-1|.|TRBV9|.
CASSVQQDGSSYNEQFF
TGTGCCAGCAGCGTGCAACAAGACGGGAGCTCCTACAATGAGCAGTTCTTC
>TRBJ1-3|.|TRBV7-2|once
CASSLEGGHSGNTIYF
TGTGCCAGCAGCTTAGAGGGCGGGCACTCTGGAAACACCATATATTTT
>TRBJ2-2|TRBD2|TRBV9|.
CASSVGGAGGYTGELFF
TGTGCCAGCAGCGTAGGTGGAGCGGGGGGTTACACCGGGGAGCTGTTTTTT
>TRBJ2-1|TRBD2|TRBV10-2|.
CASIRGGAGNEQFF
TGCGCCAGCATTCGCGGGGGGGCCGGAAATGAGCAGTTCTTC
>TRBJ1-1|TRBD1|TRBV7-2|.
CASSLAGTGGSEAFF
TGTGCCAGCAGCTTAGCGGGGACAGGGGGCTCCGAAGCTTTCTTT
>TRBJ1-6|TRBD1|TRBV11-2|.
CASSGDRGNSPLHF
TGTGCCAGCAGCGGGGACAGGGGAAATTCACCCCTCCACTTT
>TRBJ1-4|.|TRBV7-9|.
CASSSTTGTDEKLFF
TGTGCCAGCAGCTCCACGACCGGGACTGATGAAAAACTGTTTTTT